These T cell receptor beta chains were read from a single sample in a study of shared clonotypes between healthy human individuals. Some clones are missing from TCRdb's copy, which holds only in-frame ones; the method was immunoSEQ multiplex PCR. The sample lists about 480,000 clones; roughly 85% were seen once. Sequencing was carried out using PBMCs. The receptors here all came from a woman aged 40 to 50 in good health. Some clones in this sample may be carry-over from other donors' samples. The CDR3 runs from the conserved cysteine through the conserved F or W. D genes are given only for firm matches. Size values are once, few and many counts, or a class for expanded clones, and some rows have none.

clone_size: .
j_call: TRBJ2-7
v_call: TRBV30
d_call: .
cdr3_nt: TGTGCCTGGACCCCCACCGGGGACATAGGAACCTACGAGCAGTACTTC
cdr3_aa: CAWTPTGDIGTYEQYF

clone_size: .
j_call: TRBJ1-4
v_call: TRBV4-1
d_call: TRBD1
cdr3_nt: TGCGCCAGCAGCCAAGGGGACAGGGCCGCAACTAATGAAAAACTGTTTTTT
cdr3_aa: CASSQGDRAATNEKLFF

clone_size: .
j_call: TRBJ1-1
v_call: TRBV19
d_call: .
cdr3_nt: TGTGCCAGTAGTCGCAGATTGGACACTGAAGCTTTCTTT
cdr3_aa: CASSRRLDTEAFF

clone_size: .
j_call: TRBJ2-5
v_call: TRBV7-9
d_call: TRBD2
cdr3_nt: TGTGCCAGCCTTGGGAGGGCTGAGACCCAGTACTTC
cdr3_aa: CASLGRAETQYF

clone_size: few
j_call: TRBJ2-2
v_call: TRBV7-9
d_call: .
cdr3_nt: TGTGCCAGCACCCCCATGGCGAACACCGGGGAGCTGTTTTTT
cdr3_aa: CASTPMANTGELFF

clone_size: .
j_call: TRBJ2-7
v_call: TRBV7-9
d_call: .
cdr3_nt: TGTGCCAGCAGCTTAACCTCCGGTTACGAGCAGTACTTC
cdr3_aa: CASSLTSGYEQYF

clone_size: .
j_call: TRBJ1-1
v_call: TRBV12-5
d_call: TRBD1
cdr3_nt: TGTGCTAGTGGCCCTTCCGGGACAGGGGAGACTGAAGCTTTCTTT
cdr3_aa: CASGPSGTGETEAFF

clone_size: .
j_call: TRBJ2-7
v_call: TRBV27
d_call: TRBD2
cdr3_nt: TGTGCCAGCAGTGACGTCACTAGCGGCTCCTACGAGCAGTACTTC
cdr3_aa: CASSDVTSGSYEQYF

clone_size: .
j_call: TRBJ2-6
v_call: TRBV7-2
d_call: .
cdr3_nt: TGTGCCAGCAGCTTAGGGGTCGGGGGAGGCTCTGGGGCCAACGTCCTGACTTTC
cdr3_aa: CASSLGVGGGSGANVLTF

clone_size: .
j_call: TRBJ2-7
v_call: TRBV6-6
d_call: TRBD1
cdr3_nt: TGTGCCAGCAGTCAAGGGACAGGGGGCATATACTTC
cdr3_aa: CASSQGTGGIYF

clone_size: .
j_call: TRBJ2-2
v_call: TRBV7-3
d_call: .
cdr3_nt: TGTGCCAGCAGCTTAGCGGGTAGAGATAGCGGCGGGGAGCTGTTTTTT
cdr3_aa: CASSLAGRDSGGELFF

clone_size: .
j_call: TRBJ1-1
v_call: TRBV11-2
d_call: TRBD1
cdr3_nt: TGTGCCAGCAGCTTAGAAGCAGGGGGCGTTTGGGCTTTCTTT
cdr3_aa: CASSLEAGGVWAFF

clone_size: .
j_call: TRBJ2-7
v_call: TRBV19
d_call: .
cdr3_nt: TGTGCCAGTAGTATAGGGGCCACCCTCACCTACGAGCAGTACTTC
cdr3_aa: CASSIGATLTYEQYF

clone_size: .
j_call: TRBJ2-7
v_call: TRBV28
d_call: .
cdr3_nt: TGTGCCAGCAGTTTAACCCAAGGCCCCTACGAGCAGTACTTC
cdr3_aa: CASSLTQGPYEQYF

clone_size: .
j_call: TRBJ2-3
v_call: TRBV7-9
d_call: TRBD2
cdr3_nt: TGTGCCAGCAGCTCGCCGGGCACCGGGACTAGCGGCTTAGCAATTACGCAGTATTTT
cdr3_aa: CASSSPGTGTSGLAITQYF

clone_size: .
j_call: TRBJ2-2
v_call: TRBV7-9
d_call: .
cdr3_nt: TGTGCCAGCAGCTCACAAGGCGGGGAGCTGTTTTTT
cdr3_aa: CASSSQGGELFF

clone_size: .
j_call: TRBJ2-3
v_call: TRBV10-3
d_call: .
cdr3_nt: TGTGCCATCAGTGATGGGGGAGGAGGCACAGATACGCAGTATTTT
cdr3_aa: CAISDGGGGTDTQYF

clone_size: .
j_call: TRBJ1-2
v_call: TRBV27
d_call: .
cdr3_nt: TGTGCCAGCAGTCCCGGACAGAGCAACTATGGCTACACCTTC
cdr3_aa: CASSPGQSNYGYTF

clone_size: once
j_call: TRBJ2-1
v_call: TRBV29-1
d_call: .
cdr3_nt: TGCAGCGTTGAAGACTTAGCGTGGAAGTTCTTC
cdr3_aa: CSVEDLAWKFF

clone_size: .
j_call: TRBJ2-2
v_call: TRBV6-5
d_call: .
cdr3_nt: TGTGCCAGCAGCACCCCCAGGGGAGGGACCGGGGAGCTGTTTTTT
cdr3_aa: CASSTPRGGTGELFF

clone_size: .
j_call: TRBJ2-7
v_call: TRBV28
d_call: TRBD2
cdr3_nt: TGTGCCAGCACAGACCCGGGGAGCGGGAGGGGATGGGCCTACGAGCAGTACTTC
cdr3_aa: CASTDPGSGRGWAYEQYF

clone_size: .
j_call: TRBJ1-1
v_call: TRBV5-1
d_call: .
cdr3_nt: TGCGCCAGCAGCTTAGGGACTAAGGGCACCACTGAAGCTTTCTTT
cdr3_aa: CASSLGTKGTTEAFF

clone_size: .
j_call: TRBJ2-5
v_call: TRBV5-1
d_call: .
cdr3_nt: TGCGCCAGCAGCTTTGGTGTGAGCGGACAAGAGACCCAGTACTTC
cdr3_aa: CASSFGVSGQETQYF

clone_size: .
j_call: TRBJ1-3
v_call: TRBV18
d_call: .
cdr3_nt: TGTGCCAGCTCACCCCCCTCGGGGAGGGCAGACACCATATATTTT
cdr3_aa: CASSPPSGRADTIYF

clone_size: .
j_call: TRBJ1-1
v_call: TRBV19
d_call: .
cdr3_nt: TGTGCCAGTAGTATAGATAGTCGGGGCGCGAACACTGAAGCTTTCTTT
cdr3_aa: CASSIDSRGANTEAFF

clone_size: .
j_call: TRBJ2-3
v_call: TRBV18
d_call: .
cdr3_nt: TGTGCCAGCTCACCACCGGTGGGTGGGGGCACAGATACGCAGTATTTT
cdr3_aa: CASSPPVGGGTDTQYF

clone_size: many
j_call: TRBJ2-5
v_call: TRBV28
d_call: .
cdr3_nt: TGTGCCAGCCGCCTTGAGGACCAAGAGACCCAGTACTTC
cdr3_aa: CASRLEDQETQYF

clone_size: few
j_call: TRBJ2-2
v_call: TRBV7-2
d_call: TRBD2
cdr3_nt: TGTGCCAGCAGCTTACTACTAGCGTCCGCGAACACCGGGGAGCTGTTTTTT
cdr3_aa: CASSLLLASANTGELFF

clone_size: .
j_call: TRBJ1-1
v_call: TRBV27
d_call: .
cdr3_nt: TGTGCCAGCAGTTTACGCTTGAGCACTGAAGCTTTCTTT
cdr3_aa: CASSLRLSTEAFF

clone_size: .
j_call: TRBJ2-1
v_call: TRBV6-5
d_call: TRBD1
cdr3_nt: TGTGCCAGCAGTTACTCCCGGGACAGCTTTCCGTTCTTC
cdr3_aa: CASSYSRDSFPFF

clone_size: .
j_call: TRBJ1-5
v_call: TRBV7-6
d_call: .
cdr3_nt: TGTGCCAGCAGCTTAGGCACAGGGCAGCCCCAGCATTTT
cdr3_aa: CASSLGTGQPQHF

clone_size: .
j_call: TRBJ2-7
v_call: TRBV29-1
d_call: .
cdr3_nt: TGCAGCGTTGGGGTTCCCGGAGAGCAGTACTTC
cdr3_aa: CSVGVPGEQYF

clone_size: .
j_call: TRBJ2-1
v_call: TRBV7-3
d_call: .
cdr3_nt: TGTGCCAGCAGTCCTATTCCCTCCAATGAGCAGTTCTTC
cdr3_aa: CASSPIPSNEQFF

clone_size: once
j_call: TRBJ1-4
v_call: TRBV28
d_call: .
cdr3_nt: TGTGCCAGCAGTTTGGTTGGTCGGAGTAATGAAAAACTGTTTTTT
cdr3_aa: CASSLVGRSNEKLFF

clone_size: .
j_call: TRBJ2-1
v_call: TRBV5-1
d_call: .
cdr3_nt: TGCGCCAGCAGTAATAGGTACAATGAGCAGTTCTTC
cdr3_aa: CASSNRYNEQFF

clone_size: .
j_call: TRBJ1-1
v_call: TRBV5-4
d_call: .
cdr3_nt: TGTGCCAGCAGCCCTGACAGGATGAACACTGAAGCTTTCTTT
cdr3_aa: CASSPDRMNTEAFF

clone_size: .
j_call: TRBJ2-5
v_call: TRBV10-3
d_call: .
cdr3_nt: TGTGCCATCAGTGAGCGGACAGAAGAGACCCAGTACTTC
cdr3_aa: CAISERTEETQYF

clone_size: once
j_call: TRBJ1-1
v_call: TRBV5-8
d_call: TRBD1
cdr3_nt: TGTGCCAGCAGCCGTGACAGGGGCTCGGGAAACACTGAAGCTTTCTTT
cdr3_aa: CASSRDRGSGNTEAFF

clone_size: once
j_call: TRBJ2-7
v_call: TRBV30
d_call: TRBD1
cdr3_nt: TGTGCCTTGAACCGGGACAGGGAACCCTACGAGCAGTACTTC
cdr3_aa: CALNRDREPYEQYF

clone_size: .
j_call: TRBJ1-1
v_call: TRBV7-9
d_call: TRBD1
cdr3_nt: TGTGCCAGCAGCTTACCTAGATGGACAGGGCTGGCCCACACTGAAGCTTTCTTT
cdr3_aa: CASSLPRWTGLAHTEAFF